This T cell receptor (beta chain) was captured by sequencing in a study of T cells in Graves' hyperthyroidism and ophthalmopathy. Study-wide points: In blood, most of the thyroid clonotypes expanded above 0.001 were also present.

The authors deemed Graves' hyperthyroidism stable absent ophthalmopathy progression within 18 months. The hyperthyroidism patients had all been newly diagnosed, and their disease duration was under 2 months. Their ages ranged from 18 to 65 years. Exclusion of patients followed from uncontrolled infection, other autoimmune disease, pregnancy or lactation. The table lists this clonotype with a few counts. Its target is unknown. J lost 7 bases, V lost 3 bases, and 12 bases had no gene match. This CDR3 is built from 16 residues. TCR beta CDR3 regions were amplified from RNA. An initial round of RT-PCR targeting the TCR CDR3 relied on the HTBI primer set. One entry per CDR3 protein, called by TCRdb with MiXCR from the multiplex PCR reads. The table has about 620,000 distinct CDR3 sequences, around 15% seen once.

The genes are TRBV12-3 or TRBV12-4 and TRBJ1-2, with 9 bases that match TRBD1. This TCR came from a woman aged 25 to 39 with Graves' hyperthyroidism. Sequenced input: blood. The CDR3 sequence: CASSLGGTGSVFGYTF. CDR3 nucleotides: TGTGCCAGCAGTTTGGGGGGGACAGGGTCGGTTTTTGGCTACACCTTC.